This TCR beta chain emerged from a study of OX40 agonist ivuxolimab in advanced cancers. On the study more broadly: Antecedent anti-PD-1, anti-PD-L1 or anti-CTLA-4 therapy was permissible, with roughly 40% having received some. Notes on the study in general: Averaged across samples, CD8+ T cells carried more expanded clones than CD4+ did.

As regards this clone: Its antigen is unidentified.

In germline, CDR1 is MDHEN, CDR2 SYDVKM. Trimming left V 5 bases short and J 7 bases short, with 31 bases between. The CDR3 spans 19 residues. Profiling relied on immunoSEQ multiplex PCR, and the TCRdb table lists in-frame clones only, not all of them. This table holds tens of thousands of clones, 91% found once. This sequence joins TRBV28 and TRBJ2-3; D perhaps matches TRBD2 (6 bases). This specimen consisted of CD4+ or CD8+ T cells sorted from blood, obtained in a trial of the OX40 agonist ivuxolimab. The sequence was collected from an adult with an advanced solid tumor such as melanoma, head and neck, liver or kidney cancer. Here the CDR3 reads CASSGRRGRGGLRTYTQYF. Here the CDR3 DNA reads TGTGCCAGCAGTGGAAGGCGAGGTAGGGGAGGCTTGCGGACATATACGCAGTATTTT.